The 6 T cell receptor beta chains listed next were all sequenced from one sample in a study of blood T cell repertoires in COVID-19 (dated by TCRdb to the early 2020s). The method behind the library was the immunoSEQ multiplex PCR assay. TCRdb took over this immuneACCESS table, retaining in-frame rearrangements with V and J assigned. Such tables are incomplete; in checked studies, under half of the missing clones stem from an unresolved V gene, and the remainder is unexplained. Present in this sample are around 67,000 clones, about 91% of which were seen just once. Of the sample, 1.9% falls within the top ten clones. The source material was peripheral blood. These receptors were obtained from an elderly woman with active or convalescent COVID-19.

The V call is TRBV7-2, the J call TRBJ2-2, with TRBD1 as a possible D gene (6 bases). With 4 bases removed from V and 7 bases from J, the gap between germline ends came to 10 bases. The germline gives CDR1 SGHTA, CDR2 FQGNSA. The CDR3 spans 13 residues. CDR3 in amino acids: CASSSDRNGELFF. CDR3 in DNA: TGTGCCAGCAGCTCGGACAGAAACGGGGAGCTGTTTTTT.

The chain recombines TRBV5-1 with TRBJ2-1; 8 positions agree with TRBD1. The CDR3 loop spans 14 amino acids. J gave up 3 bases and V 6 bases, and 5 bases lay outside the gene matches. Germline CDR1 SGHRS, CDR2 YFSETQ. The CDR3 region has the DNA TGCGCCAGCACCAAAGGACAGGGCTACAATGAGCAGTTCTTC. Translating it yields CASTKGQGYNEQFF.

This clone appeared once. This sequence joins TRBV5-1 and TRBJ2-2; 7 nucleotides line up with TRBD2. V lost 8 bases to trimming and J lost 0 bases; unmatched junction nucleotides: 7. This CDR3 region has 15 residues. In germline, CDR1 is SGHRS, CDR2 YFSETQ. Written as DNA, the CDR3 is TGCGCCAGTAGGGAGGGGTACGCGAACACCGGGGAGCTGTTTTTT. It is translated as CASREGYANTGELFF.

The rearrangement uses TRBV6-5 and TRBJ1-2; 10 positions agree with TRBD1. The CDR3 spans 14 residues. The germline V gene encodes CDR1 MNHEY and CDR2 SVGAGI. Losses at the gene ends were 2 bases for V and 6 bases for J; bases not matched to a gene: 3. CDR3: CASSYGTGENGYTF. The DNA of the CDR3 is TGTGCCAGCAGTTACGGGACAGGGGAAAATGGCTACACCTTC.

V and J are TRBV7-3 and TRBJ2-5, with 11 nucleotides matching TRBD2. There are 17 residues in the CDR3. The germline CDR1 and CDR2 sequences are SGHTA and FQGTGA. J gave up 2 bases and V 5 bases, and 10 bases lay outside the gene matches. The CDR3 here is CASSPGVAGGIQETQYF. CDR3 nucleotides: TGTGCCAGCAGCCCTGGGGTAGCGGGAGGGATACAAGAGACCCAGTACTTC. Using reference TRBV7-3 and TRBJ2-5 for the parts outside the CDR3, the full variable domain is GAGVSQTPSNKVTEKGKYVELRCDPISGHTALYWYRQSLGQGPEFLIYFQGTGAADDSGLPNDRFFAVRPEGSVSTLKIQRTERGDSAVYLCASSPGVAGGIQETQYFGPGTRLLVL.

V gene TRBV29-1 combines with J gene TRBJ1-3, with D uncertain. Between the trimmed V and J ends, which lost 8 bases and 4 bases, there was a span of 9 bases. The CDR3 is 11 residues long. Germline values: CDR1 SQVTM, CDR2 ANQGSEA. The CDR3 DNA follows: TGCAGCATCAACTCGGGAAACACCATATATTTT. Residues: CSINSGNTIYF.